The clone carrying this T cell receptor beta chain was seen only once. The germline V gene has CDR1 GTSNPN and CDR2 SVGIG (reference sequence). V was cut by 2 bases and J by 0 bases, with 12 bases left in between. This CDR3 is built from 15 residues. The data were obtained in a study of control samples from healthy donors and cancer patients. Measured with immunoSEQ multiplex PCR; TCRdb has only the in-frame clones, and not every one. The table lists about 130,000 clones, 75% to 95% of them singletons. This clonotype was obtained from a man between 18 and 29 years old in good health. The gene calls are TRBV30 and TRBJ2-3; D is ambiguous. The sample comprised blood. This CDR3 is CAWSLGSLSTDTQYF. The CDR3, as DNA: TGTGCCTGGAGTTTGGGCTCCCTAAGCACAGATACGCAGTATTTT.